One sample yielded the 27 T cell receptor beta chains listed below, sequenced in a study of blood T cell repertoires in COVID-19. Sequencing used immunoSEQ multiplex PCR; TCRdb keeps in-frame clones, though not all of them. The sample lists 160,000 or so clones, more than 65% seen once, with roughly 8.9% in the top ten. The sample consisted of peripheral blood. The source of these receptors is a woman aged 45-65 years with acute or convalescent COVID-19.

The CDR3 loop is CASSLRTAGNSPLHF. CDR3 sequence (DNA): TGTGCCAGCAGCTTACGGACAGCTGGTAATTCACCCCTCCACTTT. The chain employs TRBV7-2 and TRBJ1-6; tentatively, D is TRBD1 (6 bases). This CDR3 is built from 15 residues. Germline assignment: CDR1 SGHTA and CDR2 FQGNSA. Trimming stripped 2 bases from V and 6 bases from J, with 11 bases between.

This chain uses TRBV6-2 or TRBV6-3 with TRBJ2-5, with 13 positions matching TRBD2. In germline, CDR1 is MNHEY, CDR2 SVGEGT. The CDR3 length is 18 residues. The V gene end was trimmed by 6 bases and the J gene end by 0 bases; junction bases not matched to a gene: 10. The chain's CDR3 is CASSRGLAGAPYQETQYF. The CDR3 DNA reads as TGTGCCAGCAGCCGAGGACTAGCGGGGGCCCCCTACCAAGAGACCCAGTACTTC.

V is TRBV27 and J is TRBJ1-6; D possibly corresponds to TRBD1 (6 bases). V lost 0 bases, J lost 14 bases, and 11 bases lay in between. This CDR3 comprises 13 residues. Germline assignment: CDR1 MNHEY and CDR2 SMNVEV (reference sequence). The CDR3 spells CASSLSYRETLHF. The CDR3 region has the DNA TGTGCCAGCAGTTTATCGTACAGGGAAACCCTCCACTTT.

This rearrangement joins TRBV30 to TRBJ1-4; 11 positions agree with TRBD1. The CDR3 covers 13 residues. Germline assignment: CDR1 GTSNPN and CDR2 SVGIG (reference sequence). Losses at the gene ends were 5 bases for V and 7 bases for J; bases not matched to a gene: 3. CDR3 nucleotides: TGTGCCTGGTCGGGGACAGGGGGTGAAAAACTGTTTTTT. This gives the protein CAWSGTGGEKLFF.

The rearrangement uses TRBV7-3 and TRBJ2-7, with 10 bases that match TRBD2. V lost 5 bases to trimming and J lost 0 bases; unmatched junction nucleotides: 4. Germline CDR1 reads SGHTA; CDR2 reads FQGTGA. The CDR3 covers 15 residues. CDR3: CASSVSGGSSYEQYF. CDR3 nucleotides: TGTGCCAGCAGCGTTAGCGGGGGGAGCTCCTACGAGCAGTACTTC.

Concerning this clone itself: Other DNA sequences of this sample code for an identical CDR3. V is TRBV5-1 and J is TRBJ1-1, with D maybe TRBD1 (6 bases). Looked up from germline, CDR1 is SGHRS and CDR2 is YFSETQ. CDR3 length: 14 residues. V lost 2 bases to trimming and J lost 5 bases, with 13 bases between them. CDR3 amino acids: CASSLQGGGTEAFF. The CDR3 bases are TGCGCCAGCAGCTTACAGGGTGGCGGGACTGAAGCTTTCTTT.

This clone was counted a single time. The rearrangement uses TRBV5-1 and TRBJ2-6; 11 bases line up with TRBD2. Germline V CDR1 and CDR2: SGHRS, YFSETQ. Trimming at V came to 0 bases and at J to 2 bases, leaving 4 bases not matched to a gene. The CDR3 runs 18 residues. CDR3 DNA: TGCGCCAGCAGCTTGGGACTAGCGGGGCGTCCTGGGGCCAACGTCCTGACTTTC. Translated: CASSLGLAGRPGANVLTF.

This chain joins TRBV30 and TRBJ1-5; D not resolved. Germline V gene data show CDR1 as GTSNPN and CDR2 as SVGIG (reference sequence). The CDR3 totals 13 residues. V was shortened by 4 bases and J by 2 bases, with 9 bases between the two germline ends. CDR3 protein: CAWTVGGNQPQHF. The CDR3 DNA sequence: TGTGCCTGGACTGTCGGGGGCAATCAGCCCCAGCATTTT.

The J gene is TRBJ2-7, the V gene TRBV10-3; 7 bases are shared with TRBD2. The J segment lost 2 bases and the V segment lost 6 bases, leaving 10 bases of the junction unmatched. Looked up from germline, CDR1 is ENHRY and CDR2 is SYGVKD. This CDR3 contains 15 residues. The CDR3 DNA sequence: TGTGCCATCAGCGTCACTAGCGCTCCTACCTACGAGCAGTACTTC. This codes for CAISVTSAPTYEQYF.

The chain carries TRBV10-2 and TRBJ1-1, with a weak D call TRBD1 (5 bases). This CDR3 has 14 amino acids. V lost 5 bases and J lost 4, with 14 bases in between. CDR1 is WSHSY and CDR2 is SAAADI in the germline V gene. The CDR3 region has the DNA TGCGCCAGCAGTCGGGACGGGGGGTTCACTGAAGCTTTCTTT. Residues: CASSRDGGFTEAFF.

The chain recombines TRBV4-3 with TRBJ2-1, with D tentatively TRBD2 (6 bases). CDR1 is LGHNA and CDR2 is YSLEER in the germline V gene. The length of the CDR3 is 18 residues. Trimming took 1 base from V and 4 from J, leaving 20 bases between them. The CDR3 here is CASSQAGLMASAYNEQFF. In DNA form, the CDR3 reads TGCGCCAGCAGCCAAGCCGGTCTGATGGCTAGCGCGTACAATGAGCAGTTCTTC.

This chain uses TRBV18 with TRBJ2-7, with D uncertain. The CDR3 is made up of 14 amino acids. V shed 2 bases and J shed 0 bases, with 8 bases lying between them. In germline, CDR1 is KGHSH, CDR2 LQKENI. The CDR3 bases are TGTGCCAGCTCACCATCTGCGGCCTCCTACGAGCAGTACTTC. This encodes CASSPSAASYEQYF.

In this sample, this clone turned up a few times. The chain combines TRBV16 with TRBJ1-2, with D tentatively TRBD1 (5 bases). The V gene lost 4 bases and the J gene lost 0 bases, with 9 bases spanning the gap. The CDR3 sequence is 14 residues long. CDR1 and CDR2 from the germline V gene are KGHSY and FQNENV. The CDR3: CASSPDRANYGYTF. In DNA, the CDR3 is TGTGCCAGCAGCCCCGACAGAGCTAACTATGGCTACACCTTC.

This chain joins TRBV7-2 and TRBJ1-5; possible D gene TRBD1, 5 bases. The CDR3 runs 17 residues. Germline lookup yields CDR1 SGHTA and CDR2 FQGNSA. The V gene lost 2 bases and the J gene lost 1 base, with 15 bases spanning the gap. CDR3 DNA sequence: TGTGCCAGCAGCTTAAGTTCCGGAGCAGGGAGCAATCAGCCCCAGCATTTT. Its translation: CASSLSSGAGSNQPQHF.

The chain employs TRBV18 and TRBJ2-4; D may be TRBD2 (5 bases). The V gene lost 1 base and the J gene lost 7 bases, with 17 bases spanning the gap. The CDR3 consists of 16 residues. The V gene's germline CDR1 is KGHSH and CDR2 LQKENI. The CDR3 nucleotides are TGTGCCAGCTCACCACAGACTACCTCCACGGGGAACATTCAGTACTTC. It is translated as CASSPQTTSTGNIQYF.

The CDR3 sequence: CATSDAGLAGEGNTQYF. The CDR3 DNA is TGTGCCACCAGTGATGCGGGACTAGCGGGCGAGGGAAATACGCAGTATTTT. This rearrangement joins TRBV24-1 to TRBJ2-3; TRBD2 matches 12 bases. Germline V gene sequence: CDR1 KGHDR, CDR2 SFDVKD. With V trimmed by 3 bases and J by 7 bases, 10 bases remained unmatched. CDR3 size: 17 residues.

This clone was counted a few times. This chain connects TRBV3-1 (or the pseudogene TRBV3-2) to TRBJ1-1, with D possibly being TRBD1 (6 bases). The CDR3 is 14 amino acids. Germline V gives CDR1 LGHDT, CDR2 YNNKEL (reference sequence). V gave up 1 base and J gave up 5 bases, with 11 bases separating them. CDR3 DNA: TGTGCCAGCAGCCAAGTGGGGGCCGAGACTGAAGCTTTCTTT. Its translation is CASSQVGAETEAFF.

This chain links TRBV5-4 with TRBJ2-5; 9 bases align to TRBD2. Germline V CDR1 and CDR2: SGHNT, YYREEE (reference sequence). The V segment lost 4 bases and the J segment 4 bases; nucleotides outside the gene matches: 8. CDR3 length: 15 residues. The DNA of the CDR3 is TGTGCCAGCAGCAGCACTAGCGGGTTACGAGAGACCCAGTACTTC. Translation: CASSSTSGLRETQYF.

This clone was seen a few times. In DNA form, the CDR3 reads TGTGCCAGCGGCACAGGGATACAGCCCCAGCATTTT. Translated, it gives CASGTGIQPQHF. This rearrangement joins TRBV28 to TRBJ1-5; D is possibly TRBD1 (6 bases). Trimming took 8 bases from V and 7 from J, leaving 12 bases between them. The CDR3 is made up of 12 amino acids. Germline assignment: CDR1 MDHEN and CDR2 SYDVKM.

This chain joins TRBV10-2 and TRBJ2-3; 8 bases map to TRBD1. After removal of 6 bases from V and 6 bases from J, the junction contained 11 bases not matched to a gene. The CDR3 has 15 residues. Germline V gives CDR1 WSHSY, CDR2 SAAADI. CDR3: CASRDRTGLGDTQYF. In DNA, the CDR3 is TGCGCCAGCAGAGACCGGACAGGGTTAGGTGATACGCAGTATTTT.

This chain joins TRBV5-8 and TRBJ2-7; the D gene is possibly TRBD2 (5 bases). CDR1 and CDR2 (germline): SGHTS, YDEGEE. V lost 4 bases to trimming and J lost 2 bases, with 19 bases between them. The CDR3 totals 16 residues. This CDR3 is CASSPEAGVETYEQYF. CDR3 nucleotides: TGTGCCAGCAGCCCGGAGGCAGGTGTTGAGACCTACGAGCAGTACTTC. Based on the CDR3 plus reference TRBV5-8 and TRBJ2-7, the full variable domain is EAGVTQSPTHLIKTRGQQATLRCSPISGHTSVYWYQQALGLGLQFLLWYDEGEERNRGNFPPRFSGRQFPNYSSELNVNALELEDSALYLCASSPEAGVETYEQYFGPGTRLTVT.

The V call is TRBV7-8, the J call TRBJ2-2, with 9 bases that match TRBD2. The CDR3 sequence is 17 residues long. Germline V CDR1 and CDR2: SGHVS, FQNEAQ. V lost 3 bases and J lost 5; bases outside the gene matches: 10. DNA of the CDR3: TGTGCCAGCAGCTTTCTGGCGGGAGGGAGAATAACCGGGGAGCTGTTTTTT. This encodes CASSFLAGGRITGELFF.

The V call is TRBV7-9, the J call TRBJ2-3, with 7 positions matching TRBD1. The CDR3 length is 17 residues. CDR1 is SEHNR and CDR2 is FQNEAQ in the germline V gene (reference sequence). Trimming at V came to 2 bases and at J to 0 bases, leaving 8 bases not matched to a gene. The CDR3 reads CASSLTPTGLSTDTQYF. CDR3 DNA sequence: TGTGCCAGCAGCTTAACTCCGACAGGGCTTAGCACAGATACGCAGTATTTT.

This clone has a handful of counts. The genes are TRBV6-5 and TRBJ1-1; weak D call: TRBD1 (5 bases). V lost 2 bases, J lost 3 bases, and 13 bases lay in between. This CDR3 has 15 amino acids. The germline V gene has CDR1 MNHEY and CDR2 SVGAGI. This CDR3 is CASSYGSGGDTEAFF. The DNA for the CDR3 is TGTGCCAGCAGTTACGGTTCGGGGGGGGACACTGAAGCTTTCTTT.

This chain uses TRBV6-6 with TRBJ1-6; D unresolved. This CDR3 has 10 residues. Trimming left V 10 bases short and J 10 bases short, with 8 bases between. Germline CDR1 is MNHNY and CDR2 is SVGAGI (reference sequence). The CDR3 bases are TGTGCCACCGGGTACTCACCCCTCCACTTT. This encodes CATGYSPLHF.

The J gene is TRBJ2-2, the V gene TRBV5-4, with 9 bases matching TRBD1. The V gene's germline CDR1 is SGHNT and CDR2 YYREEE (reference sequence). V trimming: 3 bases; J trimming: 1 base; junction bases outside the gene matches: 7. The CDR3 runs to 17 residues. DNA of the CDR3: TGTGCCAGCAGCTATTCCGGGACAGGGCTGAACACCGGGGAGCTGTTTTTT. It specifies CASSYSGTGLNTGELFF.

This clone showed up just a few times. The chain combines TRBV20-1 with TRBJ2-3; D is undetermined. Deletions cut 7 bases from V and 4 bases from J, with 9 bases between. CDR1 and CDR2 from the germline V gene are DFQATT and SNEGSKA (reference sequence). The CDR3 consists of 11 residues. The CDR3 coding sequence is TGCAGTGTAGCTTTAGCAGATACGCAGTATTTT. Its translation: CSVALADTQYF.